This T cell receptor (beta chain) was found in a study of CD8+CD57+ T cells in acquired aplastic anemia. Patients chosen for sequencing had shown CD8+CD57+ cell expansion by flow cytometry. CDR3 length: 13 amino acids. CDR1 SGHTA and CDR2 FQGNSA come from the germline V gene. Trimming removed 5 bases at V and 4 bases at J, with 12 bases between. TCR beta VDJ and CDR3 profiling used genomic DNA as template. One entry per CDR3 protein results from TCRdb running MiXCR on the reads. The sample consists of 250,000 to 300,000 distinct CDR3 sequences, approximately 60% of them appearing once. The sequenced sample was sorted CD4+, CD8+, or CD8+CD57+ T cells (not recorded which) from PBMCs. The sequence came from a human donor with aplastic anemia. V usage is TRBV7-2 and J usage is TRBJ2-7, with a possible D match to TRBD1 (5 bases). The CDR3 here is CASSTLTGYEQYF. DNA for the CDR3: TGTGCCAGCAGCACCCTCACAGGTTACGAGCAGTACTTC.